These 20 T cell receptor beta chains originate from one sample sequenced in a study of OX40 agonist ivuxolimab in advanced cancers. Libraries were prepared by immunoSEQ multiplex PCR; TCRdb keeps only in-frame clonotypes and omits some of them. Here the sample spans tens of thousands of clones, about 90% being singletons. The input for sequencing was CD4+ or CD8+ T cells sorted from blood, taken in a trial of the OX40 agonist ivuxolimab. These TCRs come from an adult with an advanced solid tumor such as melanoma, head and neck, liver or kidney cancer.

The chain joins TRBV5-6 to TRBJ2-2; D ambiguous. Trimming left V 5 bases short and J 6 bases short, with 14 bases between. The CDR3 has 14 amino acids. Germline CDR1 and CDR2: SGHDT and YYEEEE. The CDR3 protein is CASSKYWVAGELFF. The CDR3 DNA is TGTGCCAGCAGTAAATACTGGGTCGCCGGGGAGCTGTTTTTT.

The chain couples TRBV5-8 to TRBJ2-1; D is perhaps TRBD2 (6 bases). The V gene lost 3 bases and the J gene lost 0 bases, with 13 bases spanning the gap. This CDR3 contains 16 residues. The germline V gene encodes CDR1 SGHTS and CDR2 YDEGEE. CDR3 amino acids: CASSSPGLSSYNEQFF. CDR3 coding DNA: TGTGCCAGCAGCTCCCCGGGACTCAGCTCCTACAATGAGCAGTTCTTC. Combining the CDR3 with reference TRBV5-8 and TRBJ2-1 gives the whole variable domain EAGVTQSPTHLIKTRGQQATLRCSPISGHTSVYWYQQALGLGLQFLLWYDEGEERNRGNFPPRFSGRQFPNYSSELNVNALELEDSALYLCASSSPGLSSYNEQFFGPGTRLTVL.

The gene calls are TRBV5-6 and TRBJ1-2; 10 bases agree with TRBD1. CDR3 size: 13 residues. Per the germline V gene, CDR1 is SGHDT and CDR2 is YYEEEE. With V trimmed by 3 bases and J by 6 bases, 2 bases remained unmatched. CDR3 in amino acids: CASSSGQGNGYTF. The DNA of the CDR3 is TGTGCCAGCAGCTCGGGACAGGGGAATGGCTACACCTTC.

This clone was detected only a few times. The chain is built from TRBV6-5 and TRBJ2-7; D is perhaps TRBD1 (6 bases). V lost 6 bases, J lost 0 bases, and 12 bases lay in between. Germline CDR1 reads MNHEY; CDR2 reads SVGAGI. This CDR3 is built from 14 residues. The CDR3 protein is CASREWDNSYEQYF. As DNA, the CDR3 is TGTGCCAGCAGAGAGTGGGACAACTCCTACGAGCAGTACTTC.

This chain joins TRBV2 and TRBJ2-5; 11 bases map to TRBD2. Germline V gives CDR1 SNHLY, CDR2 FYNNEI. Germline trimming cut 3 bases from V and 1 base from J; bases unmatched to any gene: 7. The CDR3 consists of 17 residues. Written as DNA, the CDR3 is TGTGCCAGCAGTGAGGTAGCGGGGGGGCCCATCCAAGAGACCCAGTACTTC. Its protein product is CASSEVAGGPIQETQYF.

The chain links TRBV4-3 to TRBJ2-4, with TRBD2 matching 7 bases. The CDR3 totals 17 residues. CDR1 is LGHNA, CDR2 YSLEER, per germline. Trimming cost V 0 bases and J 3 bases; bases outside gene matches: 8. CDR3 loop: CASSQDWGGLVKNIQYF. Here the CDR3 DNA reads TGCGCCAGCAGCCAAGATTGGGGAGGGTTGGTCAAAAACATTCAGTACTTC.

V and J are TRBV7-8 and TRBJ2-3; 8 nucleotides align to TRBD1. In germline, CDR1 is SGHVS, CDR2 FQNEAQ. V shed 5 bases, J shed 3 bases, and the junction held 10 bases outside the gene matches. The CDR3 extends over 16 amino acids. CDR3 in DNA: TGTGCCAGCAGCCAGCTCCCAGGGGGCAGGACAGATACGCAGTATTTT. Translated: CASSQLPGGRTDTQYF.

The V and J genes are TRBV5-1 and TRBJ1-1, with TRBD1 as a possible D gene (5 bases). The V end was cut by 3 bases, the J end by 0 bases, with 6 bases between. The V gene's germline CDR1 is SGHRS and CDR2 YFSETQ. CDR3 length equals 13 residues. CDR3 DNA: TGCGCCAGCAGCTCAGGGATGAACACTGAAGCTTTCTTT. It translates to CASSSGMNTEAFF.

This clone was seen more than once but under ten times. This sample also contains other DNA sequences that code for the same CDR3. This chain connects TRBV19 to TRBJ2-7; 9 nucleotides align to TRBD1. V trimming: 3 bases; J trimming: 1 base; junction bases outside the gene matches: 4. CDR3 length: 15 residues. CDR1 is LNHDA, CDR2 SQIVND, per germline (reference sequence). The CDR3 DNA is TGTGCCAGTAGTATCGGACAGGGGCCATCCTACGAGCAGTACTTC. This codes for CASSIGQGPSYEQYF.

The J gene is TRBJ2-2, the V gene TRBV18; TRBD1 aligns across 7 bases. The germline gives CDR1 KGHSH, CDR2 LQKENI. Trimming removed 4 bases from V and 5 bases from J; junction bases left unmatched: 7. The CDR3 has 15 residues. The CDR3 sequence is CASSRGMTGTGELFF. Written as DNA, the CDR3 is TGTGCCAGCTCACGGGGCATGACAGGGACCGGGGAGCTGTTTTTT.

The CDR3 DNA sequence: TGTGCCAGTAGTACCCACCCGGAGGACAGGGTCCAAGAGACCCAGTACTTC. It codes for CASSTHPEDRVQETQYF. This sequence joins TRBV19 and TRBJ2-5; TRBD1 matches 8 bases. CDR1 and CDR2 (germline): LNHDA, SQIVND (reference sequence). The CDR3 sequence is 17 residues long. V shed 4 bases, J shed 1 base, and the junction held 11 bases outside the gene matches.

The rearrangement links TRBV27 to TRBJ1-6, with 9 bases that match TRBD1. Germline V lookup: CDR1 MNHEY, CDR2 SMNVEV (reference sequence). Trimming cost V 3 bases and J 5 bases; bases outside gene matches: 5. This CDR3 is 16 amino acids long. The CDR3 DNA reads as TGTGCCAGCAGTTTCTCCGGACAGGGGAATAATTCACCCCTCCACTTT. Its translation: CASSFSGQGNNSPLHF.

The chain employs TRBV18 and TRBJ1-4; D not certain. Germline V gene data show CDR1 as KGHSH and CDR2 as LQKENI. The CDR3 is 16 residues long. V was trimmed by 4 bases and J by 6 bases, leaving 18 bases between them. CDR3 region: CASSLFDPEADEKLFF. The CDR3 nucleotides read TGTGCCAGCTCACTATTTGATCCGGAGGCCGATGAAAAACTGTTTTTT.

The chain links TRBV28 to TRBJ2-1; no reliable D call. In germline, CDR1 is MDHEN, CDR2 SYDVKM. The CDR3 spans 13 residues. V lost 6 bases and J lost 5, with 11 bases in between. CDR3 amino acids: CASSQIPDNEQFF. In DNA form, the CDR3 reads TGTGCCAGCAGCCAAATACCGGACAATGAGCAGTTCTTC. Looking up the rest from reference TRBV28 and TRBJ2-1 gives the full variable domain: DVKVTQSSRYLVKRTGEKVFLECVQDMDHENMFWYRQDPGLGLRLIYFSYDVKMKEKGDIPEGYSVSREKKERFSLILESASTNQTSMYLCASSQIPDNEQFFGPGTRLTVL.

This chain uses TRBV19 with TRBJ2-1, with 9 bases lining up with TRBD2. This CDR3 region has 17 residues. Trimming removed 7 bases from V and 7 bases from J; junction bases left unmatched: 17. The germline gives CDR1 LNHDA, CDR2 SQIVND (reference sequence). The CDR3 sequence: CASTSLAGAPSGNEQFF. The CDR3 nucleotides read TGTGCCAGTACCTCTTTAGCGGGGGCACCCTCGGGGAATGAGCAGTTCTTC.

The chain has TRBV2 and TRBJ1-6; D gene uncertain. The germline V and J ends were trimmed by 6 bases and 3 bases, with 6 bases remaining between them. CDR1 and CDR2 from the germline V gene are SNHLY and FYNNEI. The CDR3 is 13 amino acids. This chain's CDR3 is CASRWDYNSPLHF. For the CDR3, the DNA is TGTGCCAGCAGATGGGACTATAATTCACCCCTCCACTTT.

This clone was seen more than once but under ten times. V and J are TRBV19 and TRBJ2-1; 7 bases agree with TRBD2. The germline CDR1 and CDR2 sequences are LNHDA and SQIVND (reference sequence). Losses at the gene ends were 1 base for V and 8 bases for J; bases not matched to a gene: 8. The CDR3 has 15 residues. The CDR3 bases are TGTGCCAGTAGTATAGCGACTAGCACGGGCCATGAGCAGTTCTTC. Its translation is CASSIATSTGHEQFF.

This chain links TRBV9 with TRBJ2-1; TRBD2 might be the D (5 bases). V was shortened by 1 base and J by 8 bases, with 16 bases between the two germline ends. Germline CDR1 and CDR2: SGDLS and YYNGEE. This CDR3 has 15 amino acids. CDR3 sequence: CASSVFAGLRDEQFF. DNA of the CDR3: TGTGCCAGCAGCGTATTTGCGGGCCTTCGGGATGAGCAGTTCTTC.

This rearrangement joins TRBV28 to TRBJ1-6; 8 positions match TRBD1. Per the germline V gene, CDR1 is MDHEN and CDR2 is SYDVKM. CDR3 length equals 17 residues. Trimming cost V 6 bases and J 0 bases; bases outside gene matches: 7. CDR3 in DNA: TGTGCCAGCAGCACGACAGGGGCCAGCTCCTATAATTCACCCCTCCACTTT. Residues: CASSTTGASSYNSPLHF.

The rearrangement joins TRBV7-8 to TRBJ1-3; unclear D gene. The CDR3 contains 14 residues. V lost 4 bases and J 0 bases, leaving 7 bases between the germline ends. CDR1 SGHVS and CDR2 FQNEAQ come from the germline V gene. The CDR3 DNA sequence: TGTGCCAGCAGCTCTGCCTACTCTGGAAACACCATATATTTT. Amino acid sequence: CASSSAYSGNTIYF.